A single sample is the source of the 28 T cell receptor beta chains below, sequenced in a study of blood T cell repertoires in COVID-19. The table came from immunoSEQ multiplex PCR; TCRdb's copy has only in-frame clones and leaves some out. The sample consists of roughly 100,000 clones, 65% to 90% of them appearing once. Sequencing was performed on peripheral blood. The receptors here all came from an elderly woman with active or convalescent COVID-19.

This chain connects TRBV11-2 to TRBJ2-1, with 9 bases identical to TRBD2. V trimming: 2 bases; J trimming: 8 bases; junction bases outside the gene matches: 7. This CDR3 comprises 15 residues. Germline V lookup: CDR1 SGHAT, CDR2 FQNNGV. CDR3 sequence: CASSLQGTSFDEQFF. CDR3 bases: TGTGCCAGCAGCTTACAGGGGACTAGCTTTGATGAGCAGTTCTTC.

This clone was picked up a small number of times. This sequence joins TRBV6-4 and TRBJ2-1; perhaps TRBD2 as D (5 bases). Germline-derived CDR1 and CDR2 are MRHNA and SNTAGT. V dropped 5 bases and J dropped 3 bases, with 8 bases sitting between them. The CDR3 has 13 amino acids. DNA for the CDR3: TGTGCCAGCAGTTCCGGGAACTACAATGAGCAGTTCTTC. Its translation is CASSSGNYNEQFF.

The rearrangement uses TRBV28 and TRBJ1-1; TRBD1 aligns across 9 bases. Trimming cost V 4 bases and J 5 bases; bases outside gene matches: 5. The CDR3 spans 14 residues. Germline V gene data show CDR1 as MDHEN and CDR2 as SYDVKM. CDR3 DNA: TGTGCCAGCAGTTCACAGGGGGCATATACTGAAGCTTTCTTT. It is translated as CASSSQGAYTEAFF.

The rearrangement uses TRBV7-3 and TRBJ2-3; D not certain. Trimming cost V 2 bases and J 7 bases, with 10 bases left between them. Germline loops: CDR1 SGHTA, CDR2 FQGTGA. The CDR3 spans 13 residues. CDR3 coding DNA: TGTGCCAGCAGCTTACCCCACAGCAATACGCAGTATTTT. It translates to CASSLPHSNTQYF.

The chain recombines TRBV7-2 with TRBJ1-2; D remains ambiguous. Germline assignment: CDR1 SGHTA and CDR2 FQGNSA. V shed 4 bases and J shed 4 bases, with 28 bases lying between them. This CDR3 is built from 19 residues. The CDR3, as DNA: TGTGCCAGCAGCTCCGACAACCGGCCGGCTACCCTTAACCTCTATGGCTACACCTTC. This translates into CASSSDNRPATLNLYGYTF.

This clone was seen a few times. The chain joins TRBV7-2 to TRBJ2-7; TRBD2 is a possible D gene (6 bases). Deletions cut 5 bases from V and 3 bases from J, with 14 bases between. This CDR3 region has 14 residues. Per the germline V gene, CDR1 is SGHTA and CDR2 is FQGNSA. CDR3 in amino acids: CASSQSGVFYEQYF. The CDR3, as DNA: TGTGCCAGCAGCCAATCGGGGGTTTTCTACGAGCAGTACTTC.

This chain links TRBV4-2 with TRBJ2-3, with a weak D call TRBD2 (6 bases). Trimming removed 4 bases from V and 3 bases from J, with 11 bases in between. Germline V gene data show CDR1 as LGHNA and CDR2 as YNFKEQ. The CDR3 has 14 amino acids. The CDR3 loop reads CASSPVTRTDTQYF. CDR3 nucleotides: TGTGCCAGCAGCCCAGTGACTAGGACAGATACGCAGTATTTT.

The CDR3 DNA is TGCGCCAGCCGAGGCGGGGGCTACGAGCAGTACTTC. Residues: CASRGGGYEQYF. The chain is built from TRBV5-1 and TRBJ2-7; 7 bases match TRBD2. The CDR3 totals 12 residues. V was pared by 7 bases and J by 3 bases, with 4 bases of the junction left unmatched. The germline gives CDR1 SGHRS, CDR2 YFSETQ.

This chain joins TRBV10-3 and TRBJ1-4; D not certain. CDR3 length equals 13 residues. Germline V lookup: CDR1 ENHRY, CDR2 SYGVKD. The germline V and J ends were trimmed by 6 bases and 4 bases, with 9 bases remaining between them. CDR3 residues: CAIRTDGNEKLFF. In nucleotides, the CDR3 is TGTGCCATCAGGACTGACGGTAATGAAAAACTGTTTTTT.

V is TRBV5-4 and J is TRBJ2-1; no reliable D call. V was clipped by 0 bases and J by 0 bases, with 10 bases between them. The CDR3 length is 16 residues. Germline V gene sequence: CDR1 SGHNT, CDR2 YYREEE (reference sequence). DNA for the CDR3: TGTGCCAGCAGCTTGGGTAGGCAGGCCTCCTACAATGAGCAGTTCTTC. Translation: CASSLGRQASYNEQFF.

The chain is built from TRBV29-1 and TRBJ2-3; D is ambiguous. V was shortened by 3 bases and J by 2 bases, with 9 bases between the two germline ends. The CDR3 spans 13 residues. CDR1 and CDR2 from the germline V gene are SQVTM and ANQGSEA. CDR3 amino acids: CSVDGQITDTQYF. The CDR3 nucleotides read TGCAGCGTTGATGGGCAGATCACAGATACGCAGTATTTT.

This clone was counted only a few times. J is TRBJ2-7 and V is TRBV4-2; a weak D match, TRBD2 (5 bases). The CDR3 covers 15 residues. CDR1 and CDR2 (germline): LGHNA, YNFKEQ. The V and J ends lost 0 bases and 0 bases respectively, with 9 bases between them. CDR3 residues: CASSQEAGLSYEQYF. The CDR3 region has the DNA TGTGCCAGCAGCCAAGAGGCGGGCCTCTCCTACGAGCAGTACTTC.

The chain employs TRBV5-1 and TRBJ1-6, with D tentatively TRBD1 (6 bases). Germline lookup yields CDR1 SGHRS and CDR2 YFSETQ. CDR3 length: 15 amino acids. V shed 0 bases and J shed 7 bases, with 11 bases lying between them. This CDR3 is CASSLGDTGNSPLHF. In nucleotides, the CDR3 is TGCGCCAGCAGCTTGGGGGACACCGGCAATTCACCCCTCCACTTT.

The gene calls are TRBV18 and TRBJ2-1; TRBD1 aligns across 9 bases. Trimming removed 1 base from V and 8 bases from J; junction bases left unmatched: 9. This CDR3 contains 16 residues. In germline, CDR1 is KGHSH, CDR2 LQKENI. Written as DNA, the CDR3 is TGTGCCAGCTCACCACGACAACAGGGGGCCGGGGATGAGCAGTTCTTC. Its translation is CASSPRQQGAGDEQFF.

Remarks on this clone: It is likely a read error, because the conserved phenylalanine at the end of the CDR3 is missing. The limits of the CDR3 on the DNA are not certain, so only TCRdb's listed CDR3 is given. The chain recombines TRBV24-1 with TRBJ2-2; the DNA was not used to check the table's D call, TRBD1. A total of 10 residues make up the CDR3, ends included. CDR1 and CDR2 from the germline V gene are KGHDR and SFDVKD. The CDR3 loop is CATNGATWTS.

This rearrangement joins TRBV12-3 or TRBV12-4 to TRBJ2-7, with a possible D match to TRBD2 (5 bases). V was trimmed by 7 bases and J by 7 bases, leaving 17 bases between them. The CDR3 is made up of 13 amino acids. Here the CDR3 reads CASTTWAGEEQYF. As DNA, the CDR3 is TGTGCCAGCACCACCTGGGCGGGTGAGGAGCAGTACTTC.

CDR3 bases: TGTGCCAGCAGCAAAATAGCCCGGGACTATGGCTACACCTTC. This encodes CASSKIARDYGYTF. The V call is TRBV21-1, the J call TRBJ1-2. TRBV21-1 corresponds to a pseudogene. The CDR3 is made up of 14 amino acids.

CDR3 amino acids: CASSPVGGNQPQHF. The CDR3 nucleotides are TGTGCCAGCAGCCCGGTTGGGGGGAATCAGCCCCAGCATTTT. The J gene is TRBJ1-5, the V gene TRBV11-2; D possibly corresponds to TRBD1 (5 bases). The CDR3 is 14 amino acids. The germline V gene encodes CDR1 SGHAT and CDR2 FQNNGV. Trimming removed 5 bases from V and 4 bases from J, with 12 bases in between.

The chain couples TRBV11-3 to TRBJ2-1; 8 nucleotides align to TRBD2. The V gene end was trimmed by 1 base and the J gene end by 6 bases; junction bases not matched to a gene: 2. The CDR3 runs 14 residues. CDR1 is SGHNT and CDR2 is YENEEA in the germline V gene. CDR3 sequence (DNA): TGTGCCAGCAGCTTAGCGGGGGGGCTCAATGAGCAGTTCTTC. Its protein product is CASSLAGGLNEQFF. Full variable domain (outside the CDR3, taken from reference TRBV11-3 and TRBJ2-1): EAGVVQSPRYKIIEKKQPVAFWCNPISGHNTLYWYLQNLGQGPELLIRYENEEAVDDSQLPKDRFSAERLKGVDSTLKIQPAELGDSAVYLCASSLAGGLNEQFFGPGTRLTVL.

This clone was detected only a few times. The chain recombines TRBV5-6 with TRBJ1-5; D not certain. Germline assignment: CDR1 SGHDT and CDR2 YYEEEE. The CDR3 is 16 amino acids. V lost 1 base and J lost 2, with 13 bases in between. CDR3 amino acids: CASSLMGRKGNQPQHF. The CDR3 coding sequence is TGTGCCAGCAGCTTGATGGGGAGGAAGGGCAATCAGCCCCAGCATTTT.

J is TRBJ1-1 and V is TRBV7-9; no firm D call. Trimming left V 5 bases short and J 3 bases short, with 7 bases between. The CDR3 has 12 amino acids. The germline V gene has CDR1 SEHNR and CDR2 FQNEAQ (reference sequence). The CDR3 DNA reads TGTGCCAGCAGCCGCGATTACACTGAAGCTTTCTTT. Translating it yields CASSRDYTEAFF. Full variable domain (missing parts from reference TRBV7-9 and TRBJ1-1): DTGVSQNPRHKITKRGQNVTFRCDPISEHNRLYWYRQTLGQGPEFLTYFQNEAQLEKSRLLSDRFSAERPKGSFSTLEIQRTEQGDSAMYLCASSRDYTEAFFGQGTRLTVV.

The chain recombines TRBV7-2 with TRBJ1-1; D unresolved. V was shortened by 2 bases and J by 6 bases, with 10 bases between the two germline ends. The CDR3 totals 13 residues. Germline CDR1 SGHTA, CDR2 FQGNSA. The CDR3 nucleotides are TGTGCCAGCAGCTTACAGGAAGGATCTGAAGCTTTCTTT. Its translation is CASSLQEGSEAFF.

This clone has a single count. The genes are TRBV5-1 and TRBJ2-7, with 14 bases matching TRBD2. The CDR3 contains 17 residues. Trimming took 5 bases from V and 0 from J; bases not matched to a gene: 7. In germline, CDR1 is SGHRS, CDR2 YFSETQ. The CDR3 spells CASRSGLAGGPSYEQYF. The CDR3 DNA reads TGCGCCAGCAGGTCCGGACTAGCGGGAGGACCCTCCTACGAGCAGTACTTC.

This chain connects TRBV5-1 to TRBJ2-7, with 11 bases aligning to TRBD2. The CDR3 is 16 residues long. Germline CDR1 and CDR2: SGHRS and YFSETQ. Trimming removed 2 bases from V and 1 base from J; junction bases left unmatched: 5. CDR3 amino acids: CASSLSGLAVSYEQYF. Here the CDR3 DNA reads TGCGCCAGCAGCTTATCGGGACTAGCGGTGTCCTACGAGCAGTACTTC.

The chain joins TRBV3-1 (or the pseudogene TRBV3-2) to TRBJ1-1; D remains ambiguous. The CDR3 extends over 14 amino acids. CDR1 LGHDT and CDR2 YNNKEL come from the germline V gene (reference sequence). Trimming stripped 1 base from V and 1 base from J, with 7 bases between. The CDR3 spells CASSQVAGNTEAFF. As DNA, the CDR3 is TGTGCCAGCAGCCAAGTGGCAGGGAACACTGAAGCTTTCTTT.

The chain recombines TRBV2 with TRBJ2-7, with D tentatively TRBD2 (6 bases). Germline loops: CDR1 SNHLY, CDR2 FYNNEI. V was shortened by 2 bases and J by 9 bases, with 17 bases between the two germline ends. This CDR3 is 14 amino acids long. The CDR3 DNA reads TGTGCCAGCAGTGAAAGACTAGAACTCGGTGGGCAGTACTTC. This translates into CASSERLELGGQYF.

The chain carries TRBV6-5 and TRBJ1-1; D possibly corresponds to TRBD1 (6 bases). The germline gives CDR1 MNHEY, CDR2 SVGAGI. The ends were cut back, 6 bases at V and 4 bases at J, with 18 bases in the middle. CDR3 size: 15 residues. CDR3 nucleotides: TGTGCCAGCAGCCGAACGGGGGGCCCGGGCACTGAAGCTTTCTTT. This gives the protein CASSRTGGPGTEAFF.

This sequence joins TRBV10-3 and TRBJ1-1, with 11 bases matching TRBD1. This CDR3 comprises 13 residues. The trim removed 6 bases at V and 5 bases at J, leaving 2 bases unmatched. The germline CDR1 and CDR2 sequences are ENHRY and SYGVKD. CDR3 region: CAIRGDRGTEAFF. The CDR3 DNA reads TGTGCCATCAGAGGGGACAGGGGGACTGAAGCTTTCTTT.